This T cell receptor beta chain was sequenced in a study of shared clonotypes between healthy human individuals. The germline V gene encodes CDR1 KGHSH and CDR2 LQKENI. The ends lost 5 bases at V and 6 bases at J; junction bases unmatched: 10. The CDR3 has 16 amino acids. Every donor was a Caucasian adult from Nashville, Tennessee. Clones were read by immunoSEQ multiplex PCR, and TCRdb kept only the in-frame ones, dropping some. The sample consists of more than 550,000 clones, over 55% of them appearing once. The receptor comes from a woman aged 25 to 39 in good health. V and J are TRBV18 and TRBJ2-1, with 10 nucleotides matching TRBD1. What was sequenced was memory CD4+ T cells sorted from blood. Subset reported: CD45RA-negative fraction. CDR3 nucleotide sequence: TGTGCCAGCTCAGCGACCGGGACAGGGGTTCTCAATGAGCAGTTCTTC. This encodes CASSATGTGVLNEQFF.